These 27 T cell receptor beta chains were all obtained from the same sample, sequenced in a study of cytomegalovirus exposure and HLA in healthy donors. Vbeta (60) and Jbeta (13) primers were used in the PCR. Libraries were prepared by immunoSEQ multiplex PCR; TCRdb keeps only in-frame clonotypes and omits some of them. The sample yields some 110,000 clones, around two thirds seen once. The source material was PBMCs. These receptor sequences come from a woman between 40 and 50 years old in good health and CMV-seropositive.

This sequence joins TRBV10-3 and TRBJ2-7; D remains unclear. The CDR3 has 14 residues. V was shortened by 6 bases and J by 2 bases, with 14 bases between the two germline ends. Germline V lookup: CDR1 ENHRY, CDR2 SYGVKD. Here the CDR3 DNA reads TGTGCCATCAGGATCGACGGTGGGCCCTACGAGCAGTACTTC. Residues: CAIRIDGGPYEQYF.

This clone was found a few times. The chain uses TRBV5-6 and TRBJ2-7; maybe TRBD2 (6 bases). The ends were cut back, 2 bases at V and 1 base at J, with 19 bases in the middle. CDR1 is SGHDT, CDR2 YYEEEE, per germline. There are 17 residues in the CDR3. CDR3: CASSLLADTARSYEQYF. CDR3 nucleotide sequence: TGTGCCAGCAGCTTACTAGCCGATACGGCAAGATCCTACGAGCAGTACTTC.

The chain joins TRBV2 to TRBJ1-5; 8 bases match TRBD1. With 4 bases clipped from V and 6 bases from J, the junction kept 8 bases outside the gene matches. The CDR3 sequence is 15 residues long. Germline V gene data show CDR1 as SNHLY and CDR2 as FYNNEI. In nucleotides, the CDR3 is TGTGCCAGCAGTGGAAGAGACAGGGGCATTCAGCCCCAGCATTTT. Protein product: CASSGRDRGIQPQHF.

V gene TRBV7-9 combines with J gene TRBJ2-2; D may be TRBD2 (5 bases). CDR1 is SEHNR and CDR2 is FQNEAQ in the germline V gene (reference sequence). The CDR3 length is 13 residues. Between the trimmed V and J ends, which lost 1 base and 6 bases, there was a span of 6 bases. The CDR3 DNA follows: TGTGCCAGCAGCTTAGATAGCGCCGGGGAGCTGTTTTTT. It encodes CASSLDSAGELFF.

This CDR3 reads CASSIFQGVYDEQFF. CDR3 DNA: TGTGCCAGTAGTATTTTTCAGGGGGTTTATGATGAGCAGTTCTTC. V is TRBV19 and J is TRBJ2-1; 7 bases are shared with TRBD1. After removal of 3 bases from V and 8 bases from J, the junction contained 10 bases not matched to a gene. Germline CDR1 reads LNHDA; CDR2 reads SQIVND (reference sequence). This CDR3 has 15 amino acids. The full variable domain, rest sourced from reference TRBV19 and TRBJ2-1, is DGGITQSPKYLFRKEGQNVTLSCEQNLNHDAMYWYRQDPGQGLRLIYYSQIVNDFQKGDIAEGYSVSREKKESFPLTVTSAQKNPTAFYLCASSIFQGVYDEQFFGPGTRLTVL.

This clone was seen a few times. An end of the junction does not agree with germline; a read error may underlie this. The rearrangement links TRBV15 to TRBJ2-5, with D uncertain. Germline lookup yields CDR1 LNHNV and CDR2 YYDKDF (reference sequence). The CDR3 spans 18 residues. The CDR3 is CATRRGADRRGTQETQYF. Written as DNA, the CDR3 is TGTGCCACCAGAAGAGGTGCCGACCGTAGAGGAACCCAAGAGACCCAGTACTTC.

The chain links TRBV27 to TRBJ2-7; 8 bases line up with TRBD1. Trimming took 6 bases from V and 4 from J; bases not matched to a gene: 8. This CDR3 is built from 14 residues. Germline CDR1 reads MNHEY; CDR2 reads SMNVEV (reference sequence). As DNA, the CDR3 is TGTGCCAGCAGGACACAGGGGGTAAGATACGAGCAGTACTTC. As protein: CASRTQGVRYEQYF.

This clone was counted a single time. The chain employs TRBV6-6 and TRBJ1-5; a weak D match, TRBD1 (5 bases). Germline V gives CDR1 MNHNY, CDR2 SVGAGI (reference sequence). The CDR3 has 14 residues. CDR3 sequence: CAASGGALNQPQHF. The CDR3, as DNA: TGTGCAGCCTCGGGTGGGGCTTTGAATCAGCCCCAGCATTTT.

The rearrangement joins TRBV5-5 to TRBJ1-5; D perhaps matches TRBD1 (5 bases). The V end lost 0 bases, the J end lost 5 bases, and 6 bases lay between the germline ends. Germline CDR1 and CDR2: SGHKS and YYEKEE (reference sequence). The CDR3 runs 13 residues. The CDR3 spells CASSLGGDQPQHF. Here the CDR3 DNA reads TGTGCCAGCAGCTTGGGGGGGGATCAGCCCCAGCATTTT.

With regard to this clone: Germline and junction disagree at one end, which may indicate a read error. CDR3 protein: CASSPTGGGNGYPF. Here the CDR3 DNA reads TGTGCCAGCTCACCTACGGGGGGAGGAAATGGCTACCCCTTC. The chain joins TRBV18 to TRBJ1-2; TRBD1 is a possible D gene (5 bases). Looked up from germline, CDR1 is KGHSH and CDR2 is LQKENI. The length of the CDR3 is 14 residues.

The CDR3 region is CASSLRSGTTSSYEQYF. The CDR3 DNA follows: TGCGCCAGCAGCTTGCGAAGTGGGACGACTAGCTCCTACGAGCAGTACTTC. This chain joins TRBV5-1 and TRBJ2-7; maybe TRBD2 (6 bases). CDR1 SGHRS and CDR2 YFSETQ come from the germline V gene. Trimming removed 1 base at V and 0 bases at J, with 17 bases between. This CDR3 has 17 residues.

This chain joins TRBV19 and TRBJ1-4; the D is unclear. There are 14 residues in the CDR3. Germline CDR1 reads LNHDA; CDR2 reads SQIVND (reference sequence). V dropped 4 bases and J dropped 0 bases, with 6 bases sitting between them. The CDR3 DNA is TGTGCCAGTAGTAAAGACTCAACTAATGAAAAACTGTTTTTT. Its translation: CASSKDSTNEKLFF.

The count of this clone is one. The rearrangement uses TRBV7-9 and TRBJ2-7; TRBD2 aligns across 7 bases. Germline V gives CDR1 SEHNR, CDR2 FQNEAQ (reference sequence). The CDR3 runs to 14 residues. V lost 5 bases and J lost 2; bases outside the gene matches: 6. The CDR3 reads CASSLSSGTYEQYF. DNA for the CDR3: TGTGCCAGCAGCCTATCTAGCGGAACCTACGAGCAGTACTTC.

This chain connects TRBV5-5 to TRBJ1-3; D not resolved. V lost 2 bases to trimming and J lost 0 bases, with 12 bases between them. CDR1 is SGHKS, CDR2 YYEKEE, per germline (reference sequence). The CDR3 contains 16 residues. CDR3: CASSLAGGSSGNTIYF. The CDR3, as DNA: TGTGCCAGCAGCTTAGCCGGAGGGAGCTCTGGAAACACCATATATTTT.

This rearrangement joins TRBV11-2 to TRBJ2-5, with 14 bases lining up with TRBD2. The trim removed 0 bases at V and 3 bases at J, leaving 0 bases unmatched. Germline V gene lookup returns CDR1 SGHAT and CDR2 FQNNGV. The CDR3 is 16 amino acids. In DNA, the CDR3 is TGTGCCAGCAGCTTAGAGGGACTAGCGGGAGAAGAGACCCAGTACTTC. Translation: CASSLEGLAGEETQYF.

The CDR3 bases are TGCGCCAGCAGCCAAGGTTGGGCTTCCCGTGAAGCTTTCTTT. This sequence encodes CASSQGWASREAFF. The chain joins TRBV4-1 to TRBJ1-1, with D hard to call. Trimming pared 1 base from V and 7 bases from J, leaving 13 bases between. The length of the CDR3 is 14 residues. Germline assignment: CDR1 MGHRA and CDR2 YSYEKL.

The chain carries TRBV15 and TRBJ1-3, with 7 bases fitting TRBD1. Trimming removed 7 bases from V and 4 bases from J; junction bases left unmatched: 10. CDR1 is LNHNV, CDR2 YYDKDF, per germline (reference sequence). This CDR3 comprises 15 residues. The CDR3 nucleotides are TGTGCCACCACCCAGGACAGGTTTCGGGGAAACACCATATATTTT. It specifies CATTQDRFRGNTIYF.

V gene TRBV10-3 combines with J gene TRBJ1-5; 7 bases match TRBD1. This CDR3 comprises 17 residues. V dropped 6 bases and J dropped 4; count of bases not matched to a gene: 15. Germline CDR1 reads ENHRY; CDR2 reads SYGVKD. CDR3 protein: CAISESGTAIDNQPQHF. The DNA for the CDR3 is TGTGCCATCAGCGAATCAGGGACAGCAATTGATAATCAGCCCCAGCATTTT.

The rearrangement joins TRBV9 to TRBJ2-5; 8 bases align to TRBD2. CDR1 is SGDLS, CDR2 YYNGEE, per germline. The CDR3 is 15 residues long. Losses at the gene ends were 0 bases for V and 4 bases for J; bases not matched to a gene: 5. CDR3 coding DNA: TGTGCCAGCAGCGTAGAGGGACTAGGGTCAGAGACCCAGTACTTC. Its translation is CASSVEGLGSETQYF.

The rearrangement links TRBV6-5 to TRBJ1-4; no clear D gene. V was cut by 2 bases and J by 8 bases, with 12 bases left in between. Germline assignment: CDR1 MNHEY and CDR2 SVGAGI. The CDR3 has 14 residues. The CDR3 DNA reads as TGTGCCAGCAGTTACGCGGGTGCTAGGGAAAAACTGTTTTTT. This codes for CASSYAGAREKLFF.

The chain recombines TRBV4-2 with TRBJ2-3; 11 nucleotides align to TRBD2. This CDR3 comprises 17 residues. Unmatched junction bases numbered 7, after V lost 2 bases and J lost 3 bases. Looked up from germline, CDR1 is LGHNA and CDR2 is YNFKEQ. The CDR3: CASSQLTSGISTDTQYF. CDR3 bases: TGTGCCAGCAGCCAACTGACTAGCGGGATATCGACAGATACGCAGTATTTT.

CDR3 loop: CASSPGTGLSNQPQHF. CDR3 nucleotides: TGTGCCAGCAGCCCCGGGACAGGGCTTAGCAATCAGCCCCAGCATTTT. The chain links TRBV9 to TRBJ1-5, with 9 bases lining up with TRBD1. Germline assignment: CDR1 SGDLS and CDR2 YYNGEE. This CDR3 region has 16 residues. V lost 4 bases to trimming and J lost 0 bases; unmatched junction nucleotides: 5.

The CDR3: CASSPWTGNRNQPQHF. Written as DNA, the CDR3 is TGTGCCAGCAGCCCGTGGACAGGGAATCGCAATCAGCCCCAGCATTTT. The chain carries TRBV5-6 and TRBJ1-5, with 8 bases aligning to TRBD1. J gave up 2 bases and V 4 bases, and 8 bases lay outside the gene matches. The CDR3 sequence is 16 residues long. Germline assignment: CDR1 SGHDT and CDR2 YYEEEE. The full variable domain, its missing parts supplied by reference TRBV5-6 and TRBJ1-5, is DAGVTQSPTHLIKTRGQQVTLRCSPKSGHDTVSWYQQALGQGPQFIFQYYEEEERQRGNFPDRFSGHQFPNYSSELNVNALLLGDSALYLCASSPWTGNRNQPQHFGDGTRLSIL.

The rearrangement links TRBV19 to TRBJ1-5; D is possibly TRBD1 (6 bases). CDR3 size: 16 residues. Trimming cost V 6 bases and J 3 bases, with 18 bases left between them. The germline V gene has CDR1 LNHDA and CDR2 SQIVND (reference sequence). CDR3 loop: CASRTLWTDINQPQHF. CDR3 coding DNA: TGTGCCAGTAGGACACTTTGGACAGATATCAATCAGCCCCAGCATTTT.

The chain is built from TRBV2 and TRBJ2-1; D not certain. Per germline, CDR1 SNHLY and CDR2 FYNNEI. This CDR3 comprises 13 residues. The ends were cut back, 8 bases at V and 6 bases at J, with 14 bases in the middle. The CDR3 region has the DNA TGTGCCAGCTGCCTAGACCCCTCCAATGAGCAGTTCTTC. It codes for CASCLDPSNEQFF. Full variable domain (remainder filled in from reference TRBV2 and TRBJ2-1): EPEVTQTPSHQVTQMGQEVILRCVPISNHLYFYWYRQILGQKVEFLVSFYNNEISEKSEIFDDQFSVERPDGSNFTLKIRSTKLEDSAMYFCASCLDPSNEQFFGPGTRLTVL.

The chain carries TRBV5-4 and TRBJ1-1, with 7 bases lining up with TRBD1. There are 15 residues in the CDR3. V lost 3 bases, J lost 3 bases, and 8 bases stayed unmatched. The V gene's germline CDR1 is SGHNT and CDR2 YYREEE (reference sequence). CDR3 region: CASSSRTGRDTEAFF. The CDR3, as DNA: TGTGCCAGCAGCTCACGGACAGGAAGGGACACTGAAGCTTTCTTT.

V gene TRBV18 combines with J gene TRBJ2-3; no definite D call. The CDR3 has 14 residues. Trimming left V 5 bases short and J 4 bases short, with 13 bases between. Germline CDR1 is KGHSH and CDR2 is LQKENI. The chain's CDR3 is CASSARNVADTQYF. CDR3 in DNA: TGTGCCAGCTCAGCTAGGAACGTCGCAGATACGCAGTATTTT.